What follows describes a single TCR beta chain. The data were obtained in a study of control samples from healthy donors and cancer patients. Clones were sequenced by immunoSEQ multiplex PCR, and TCRdb holds only the in-frame ones, with some missing. This table has just under 65,000 clones, approximately 85% appearing once. Trimming stripped 4 bases from V and 0 bases from J, with 11 bases between. Germline V gene sequence: CDR1 SGHDT, CDR2 YYEEEE. The CDR3 spans 15 residues. The chain has TRBV5-6 and TRBJ2-1; D remains unclear. Sequencing was performed on blood. The receptor was derived from a middle-aged man in good health. The CDR3: CASSRAPSSYNEQFF. The CDR3 DNA is TGTGCCAGCAGCCGCGCGCCGAGCTCCTACAATGAGCAGTTCTTC.